These 31 T cell receptor beta chains originate from one sample sequenced in a study of glioma-infiltrating T cells after dendritic cell vaccination. Libraries were prepared by immunoSEQ multiplex PCR; TCRdb keeps only in-frame clonotypes and omits some of them. The repertoire consists of about 82,000 clones, with approximately 90% occurring once and the leading ten covering roughly 3.1%. This specimen consisted of blood, obtained before dendritic cell vaccination. The source of these receptors is a human donor with glioblastoma.

The V call is TRBV7-2, the J call TRBJ1-3, with 7 nucleotides matching TRBD1. Germline V gene sequence: CDR1 SGHTA, CDR2 FQGNSA. The V segment lost 6 bases and the J segment 4 bases; nucleotides outside the gene matches: 3. The CDR3 runs 13 residues. In DNA, the CDR3 is TGTGCCAGCAGTACGACAGGGGGAAACACCATATATTTT. This sequence encodes CASSTTGGNTIYF.

The rearrangement joins TRBV27 to TRBJ2-2; TRBD2 agrees at 12 bases. The CDR3 runs 16 residues. J gave up 1 base and V 6 bases, and 3 bases lay outside the gene matches. Germline values: CDR1 MNHEY, CDR2 SMNVEV (reference sequence). Here the CDR3 DNA reads TGTGCCAGCAGCCCGGGACTAGCGGGGAACACCGGGGAGCTGTTTTTT. The encoded protein is CASSPGLAGNTGELFF.

CDR3 sequence reads: CASSQELGPSGNTIYF. The CDR3, as DNA: TGTGCCAGCAGCCAAGAACTCGGTCCCTCTGGAAACACCATATATTTT. The genes are TRBV4-2 and TRBJ1-3; no definite D call. The CDR3 spans 16 residues. The germline V gene has CDR1 LGHNA and CDR2 YNFKEQ. Trimming removed 0 bases at V and 0 bases at J, with 9 bases between.

The gene calls are TRBV18 and TRBJ1-1, with 9 bases lining up with TRBD1. The V gene's germline CDR1 is KGHSH and CDR2 LQKENI. Trimming cost V 3 bases and J 6 bases; bases outside gene matches: 11. The CDR3 is 16 amino acids. In nucleotides, the CDR3 is TGTGCCAGCTCACCCGCGCCGACAGGGGGAATGGCTGAAGCTTTCTTT. Translated: CASSPAPTGGMAEAFF.

DNA of the CDR3: TGTGCCACCAGGGACAGGGCCGCTGGGGTGAATGAAAAACTGTTTTTT. Translation: CATRDRAAGVNEKLFF. The gene calls are TRBV15 and TRBJ1-4; 8 nucleotides agree with TRBD1. From germline, CDR1 is LNHNV and CDR2 YYDKDF (reference sequence). Trimming removed 6 bases from V and 5 bases from J; junction bases left unmatched: 11. There are 16 residues in the CDR3.

The chain links TRBV27 to TRBJ2-5; 7 positions agree with TRBD1. CDR1 is MNHEY and CDR2 is SMNVEV in the germline V gene (reference sequence). The CDR3 has 14 residues. V lost 6 bases, J lost 0 bases, and 4 bases stayed unmatched. In DNA form, the CDR3 reads TGTGCCAGCAGGACAGGGCCTAACCAAGAGACCCAGTACTTC. Residues: CASRTGPNQETQYF.

The rearrangement links TRBV25-1 to TRBJ1-1; D possibly corresponds to TRBD1 (6 bases). The CDR3 has 13 amino acids. Germline V gene data show CDR1 as MGHDK and CDR2 as SYGVNS. Trimming stripped 1 base from V and 5 bases from J, with 8 bases between. The CDR3: CASSEWGRTEAFF. The DNA of the CDR3 is TGTGCCAGCAGTGAATGGGGGCGGACTGAAGCTTTCTTT. The whole variable domain, filled in from reference TRBV25-1 and TRBJ1-1, reads EADIYQTPRYLVIGTGKKITLECSQTMGHDKMYWYQQDPGMELHLIHYSYGVNSTEKGDLSSESTVSRIRTEHFPLTLESARPSHTSQYLCASSEWGRTEAFFGQGTRLTVV.

This clone has just a few counts. The gene calls are TRBV14 and TRBJ1-6, with D hard to call. The CDR3 totals 13 residues. CDR1 and CDR2 from the germline V gene are SGHDN and FVKESK. Trimming left V 1 base short and J 14 bases short, with 12 bases between. The CDR3 coding sequence is TGTGCCAGCAGCCAAGGTGTGGGCTCGGCCCTCCACTTT. Residues: CASSQGVGSALHF.

The chain employs TRBV14 and TRBJ1-4; possible D gene TRBD1, 5 bases. V lost 2 bases, J lost 8 bases, and 12 bases lay in between. The CDR3 runs to 14 residues. CDR1 and CDR2 from the germline V gene are SGHDN and FVKESK. The CDR3 nucleotides read TGTGCCAGCAGCCAACAGGGTTTATACGAAAAACTGTTTTTT. It is translated as CASSQQGLYEKLFF.

The V call is TRBV6-5, the J call TRBJ1-1; possible D gene TRBD1, 6 bases. This CDR3 contains 13 residues. The V gene lost 6 bases and the J gene lost 1 base, with 9 bases spanning the gap. CDR1 is MNHEY, CDR2 SVGAGI, per germline. CDR3 amino acids: CASRADRNTEAFF. The CDR3 nucleotides are TGTGCCAGCAGGGCGGACAGGAACACTGAAGCTTTCTTT.

A note on this clone: The junction differs from germline at one of its ends, possibly a read error. The sample carries other DNA sequences with the same CDR3. The chain joins TRBV27 to TRBJ1-6; 8 bases line up with TRBD1. This CDR3 has 14 amino acids. Germline V lookup: CDR1 MNHEY, CDR2 SMNVEV (reference sequence). DNA of the CDR3: TGTGCCAGCAGTTCCGGACAGGGAAATTCGCCCCTCCACTTT. It translates to CASSSGQGNSPLHF.

The chain combines TRBV19 with TRBJ2-5; 7 bases are a match to TRBD1. The CDR3 extends over 16 amino acids. CDR1 and CDR2 (germline): LNHDA, SQIVND (reference sequence). V shed 1 base, J shed 3 bases, and the junction held 8 bases outside the gene matches. In DNA form, the CDR3 reads TGTGCCAGTAGTATAGTTGTGGGGACAGCAAAAGAGACCCAGTACTTC. Translation gives CASSIVVGTAKETQYF.

V usage is TRBV6-5 and J usage is TRBJ2-2; 7 nucleotides agree with TRBD1. Germline CDR1 MNHEY, CDR2 SVGAGI. V was pared by 10 bases and J by 5 bases, with 10 bases of the junction left unmatched. This CDR3 has 14 amino acids. CDR3 nucleotides: TGTGCCACCGTAAAGGGGGCTGGTACCGGGGAGCTGTTTTTT. Amino acids: CATVKGAGTGELFF.

The chain is built from TRBV5-1 and TRBJ2-5; the D is unclear. V was shortened by 0 bases and J by 0 bases, with 9 bases between the two germline ends. Germline CDR1 is SGHRS and CDR2 is YFSETQ. This CDR3 contains 15 residues. The CDR3: CASSLGARYQETQYF. The CDR3, as DNA: TGCGCCAGCAGCTTGGGGGCCAGGTACCAAGAGACCCAGTACTTC. Full variable domain (missing parts from reference TRBV5-1 and TRBJ2-5): KAGVTQTPRYLIKTRGQQVTLSCSPISGHRSVSWYQQTPGQGLQFLFEYFSETQRNKGNFPGRFSGRQFSNSRSEMNVSTLELGDSALYLCASSLGARYQETQYFGPGTRLLVL.

This clone occurred a few times. The V and J genes are TRBV2 and TRBJ1-2; D remains ambiguous. The CDR3 contains 13 residues. Germline V CDR1 and CDR2: SNHLY, FYNNEI. Trimming removed 4 bases at V and 3 bases at J, with 9 bases between. The CDR3 region is CASSVEQHYGYTF. CDR3 DNA sequence: TGTGCCAGCAGTGTCGAACAACACTATGGCTACACCTTC.

The chain joins TRBV7-9 to TRBJ2-3, with D hard to call. Germline V CDR1 and CDR2: SEHNR, FQNEAQ (reference sequence). The CDR3 extends over 12 amino acids. V was pared by 2 bases and J by 3 bases, with 3 bases between. CDR3 sequence reads: CASSLSTDTQYF. In DNA form, the CDR3 reads TGTGCCAGCAGCTTATCAACAGATACGCAGTATTTT.

This chain uses TRBV30 with TRBJ1-2, with D tentatively TRBD1 (5 bases). This CDR3 spans 14 amino acids. Germline V gene sequence: CDR1 GTSNPN, CDR2 SVGIG (reference sequence). The germline V and J ends were trimmed by 1 base and 3 bases, with 12 bases remaining between them. The CDR3 nucleotides read TGTGCCTGGAGTGCCGGCGGGGGGGACTATGGCTACACCTTC. As protein: CAWSAGGGDYGYTF.

This chain uses TRBV4-2 with TRBJ2-7; 9 bases are a match to TRBD2. The junction had 7 bases not matched to a gene; V was cut back by 0 bases and J by 7 bases. Germline V CDR1 and CDR2: LGHNA, YNFKEQ. The CDR3 consists of 15 residues. CDR3 region: CASSQDAAGGWEQYF. The DNA for the CDR3 is TGTGCCAGCAGCCAAGATGCGGCGGGAGGGTGGGAGCAGTACTTC.

This sequence joins TRBV11-2 and TRBJ1-4, with 9 bases matching TRBD1. V trimming: 1 base; J trimming: 7 bases; junction bases outside the gene matches: 13. The germline V gene has CDR1 SGHAT and CDR2 FQNNGV. CDR3 length equals 18 residues. CDR3 coding DNA: TGTGCCAGCAGCTTAGTTGGACAGGGGACCGGCCGCGTTGAAAAACTGTTTTTT. Translating gives CASSLVGQGTGRVEKLFF. Combining the CDR3 with reference TRBV11-2 and TRBJ1-4 gives the whole variable domain EAGVAQSPRYKIIEKRQSVAFWCNPISGHATLYWYQQILGQGPKLLIQFQNNGVVDDSQLPKDRFSAERLKGVDSTLKIQPAKLEDSAVYLCASSLVGQGTGRVEKLFFGSGTQLSVL.

The chain is built from TRBV13 and TRBJ2-5; D uncertain. Germline V lookup: CDR1 PRHDT, CDR2 FYEKMQ (reference sequence). CDR3 length: 13 residues. The V end was cut by 3 bases, the J end by 2 bases, with 7 bases between. The CDR3 sequence is CASSFENQETQYF. For the CDR3, the DNA is TGTGCCAGCAGCTTCGAGAATCAAGAGACCCAGTACTTC.

The rearrangement links TRBV21-1 to TRBJ2-1; TRBD1 was called by the table and not checked on the DNA. TRBV21-1 is a recognized pseudogene. The CDR3 sequence is 14 residues long. CDR3 in DNA: TGTGCCAGCAGCAAAGCGGACAGCTACAATGAGCAGTTCTTC. Translating it yields CASSKADSYNEQFF.

Concerning this clone itself: Other DNA sequences in the same sample also yield this CDR3. The CDR3 DNA is TGTGCGCCCACCCCGATCCGGAGCTCCTATAATTCACCCCTCCACTTT. Protein product: CAPTPIRSSYNSPLHF. The V and J genes are TRBV30 and TRBJ1-6; unclear D gene. The CDR3 covers 16 residues. Germline CDR1 and CDR2: GTSNPN and SVGIG (reference sequence).

The V gene is TRBV30, the J gene TRBJ1-3; D is possibly TRBD1 (6 bases). Germline lookup yields CDR1 GTSNPN and CDR2 SVGIG (reference sequence). CDR3 size: 16 residues. V shed 3 bases and J shed 4 bases, with 19 bases lying between them. This chain's CDR3 is CAWSPQVGGRGNTIYF. For the CDR3, the DNA is TGTGCCTGGAGCCCCCAAGTAGGGGGACGAGGAAACACCATATATTTT.

The chain employs TRBV4-1 and TRBJ1-2; TRBD1 agrees at 12 bases. Per germline, CDR1 MGHRA and CDR2 YSYEKL. V lost 0 bases to trimming and J lost 3 bases; unmatched junction nucleotides: 14. The CDR3 contains 20 residues. The CDR3 sequence: CASSQESISLGQGAYYGYTF. Written as DNA, the CDR3 is TGCGCCAGCAGCCAAGAAAGTATCTCGCTGGGACAGGGGGCCTACTATGGCTACACCTTC.

The chain is built from TRBV15 and TRBJ1-5; 10 positions match TRBD1. In germline, CDR1 is LNHNV, CDR2 YYDKDF (reference sequence). This CDR3 spans 18 amino acids. V gave up 0 bases and J gave up 2 bases; unmatched junction bases: 7. DNA for the CDR3: TGTGCCACCAGCAGAGATTACGGGACAGGGGTACGCAATCAGCCCCAGCATTTT. This codes for CATSRDYGTGVRNQPQHF.

The chain is built from TRBV5-1 and TRBJ2-7, with TRBD1 matching over 8 bases. CDR1 is SGHRS, CDR2 YFSETQ, per germline. This CDR3 contains 15 residues. Trimming removed 1 base from V and 6 bases from J; junction bases left unmatched: 9. The CDR3 DNA is TGCGCCAGCAGCTTGACGGTCAGGGGGCAAGGCGAGCAGTACTTC. Translation gives CASSLTVRGQGEQYF.

The chain recombines TRBV7-3 with TRBJ2-1, with 7 bases lining up with TRBD2. This CDR3 is built from 15 residues. The germline V gene encodes CDR1 SGHTA and CDR2 FQGTGA. Trimming at V came to 6 bases and at J to 7 bases, leaving 12 bases not matched to a gene. The CDR3 region is CASSSFAGVKNEQFF. CDR3 in DNA: TGTGCCAGCAGTTCCTTCGCGGGAGTTAAAAATGAGCAGTTCTTC.

This rearrangement joins TRBV27 to TRBJ2-7; 8 bases fit TRBD1. CDR1 MNHEY and CDR2 SMNVEV come from the germline V gene (reference sequence). Trimming at V came to 3 bases and at J to 2 bases, leaving 9 bases not matched to a gene. This CDR3 has 16 amino acids. CDR3: CASSFKSGTGTYEQYF. The DNA of the CDR3 is TGTGCCAGCAGTTTCAAATCCGGGACAGGCACCTACGAGCAGTACTTC.

The chain employs TRBV5-6 and TRBJ1-2; no clear D. The CDR3 is made up of 14 amino acids. V was cut by 1 base and J by 5 bases, with 12 bases left in between. CDR1 and CDR2 from the germline V gene are SGHDT and YYEEEE. The CDR3 DNA follows: TGTGCCAGCAGCTTGAGTTCGACATCGTATGGCTACACCTTC. This gives the protein CASSLSSTSYGYTF.

This rearrangement joins TRBV18 to TRBJ2-2, with D perhaps TRBD2 (6 bases). The CDR3 spans 16 residues. Trimming took 2 bases from V and 8 from J, leaving 18 bases between them. Germline CDR1 KGHSH, CDR2 LQKENI. In DNA, the CDR3 is TGTGCCAGCTCACCAGCCGCGCCGGGAGTCGCGGGGGAGCTGTTTTTT. Translating gives CASSPAAPGVAGELFF.

The gene calls are TRBV11-2 and TRBJ2-1; 7 bases match TRBD2. The CDR3 extends over 13 amino acids. Looked up from germline, CDR1 is SGHAT and CDR2 is FQNNGV. Losses at the gene ends were 4 bases for V and 6 bases for J; bases not matched to a gene: 3. Written as DNA, the CDR3 is TGTGCCAGCAGCTCACTAGCGTTCAATGAGCAGTTCTTC. Its translation is CASSSLAFNEQFF.